This T cell receptor beta chain was recovered during a study of blood T cell repertoires in COVID-19. Study-level background: Specimens from acute and convalescent COVID-19 originated in the United States, Italy and Spain. PBMCs, B-cell-depleted T cells, or T cells were the source of the cDNA or gDNA that made up the material.

The CDR3 length is 14 residues. Original data processing: For nucleated cells, counts were estimated from reference gene primer amplification. Clones were sequenced by immunoSEQ multiplex PCR, and TCRdb holds only the in-frame ones, with some missing. That table gives V, J and clone size, and the DNA gave D and trimming. Of roughly 97,000 clones in the sample, over 80% are singletons; the top ten hold about 15%. The sample consisted of peripheral blood. This TCR was recovered from a man between 50 and 59 years old with acute or convalescent COVID-19. J is TRBJ2-7 and V is TRBV21-1; the table's TRBD2 call for D was not verified on the DNA. TRBV21-1 is a documented pseudogene. The CDR3 spells CASSGRGWSYEQYF. In DNA, the CDR3 is TGTGCCAGCAGCGGGCGGGGCTGGTCCTACGAGCAGTACTTC.